Listed here are 8 T cell receptor beta chains from one sample, sequenced in a study of Ad26.COV2.S vaccination and SARS-CoV-2 variants. TCRdb's table, derived via immunoSEQ multiplex PCR, lists solely in-frame clones and lacks some. This sample has about 180,000 clones, with around nine tenths found just once. The material sequenced was peripheral blood, taken after recovery from COVID-19. These receptors came from a human donor who had recovered from COVID-19.

The V and J genes are TRBV19 and TRBJ1-1; D gene uncertain. The V gene's germline CDR1 is LNHDA and CDR2 SQIVND (reference sequence). Trimming took 5 bases from V and 0 from J, leaving 13 bases between them. CDR3 size: 15 residues. CDR3 nucleotides: TGTGCCAGTAGTCCCCGGACCCACATGAACACTGAAGCTTTCTTT. Residues: CASSPRTHMNTEAFF.

The chain joins TRBV27 to TRBJ1-2; no clear D gene. The ends were cut back, 2 bases at V and 5 bases at J, with 12 bases in the middle. The CDR3 has 14 residues. The germline CDR1 and CDR2 sequences are MNHEY and SMNVEV (reference sequence). Written as DNA, the CDR3 is TGTGCCAGCAGTTTAAAGGGCAGTTCTTATGGCTACACCTTC. Its translation: CASSLKGSSYGYTF.

CDR3 protein: CASSVGLSYNEQFF. The CDR3 DNA reads as TGTGCCAGCTCTGTTGGCCTCTCCTACAATGAGCAGTTCTTC. This chain uses TRBV7-2 with TRBJ2-1; D remains ambiguous. The CDR3 has 14 amino acids. V lost 8 bases, J lost 0 bases, and 11 bases lay in between. The germline V gene encodes CDR1 SGHTA and CDR2 FQGNSA. Complete variable domain (other parts from reference TRBV7-2 and TRBJ2-1): GAGVSQSPSNKVTEKGKDVELRCDPISGHTALYWYRQSLGQGLEFLIYFQGNSAPDKSGLPSDRFSAERTGGSVSTLTIQRTQQEDSAVYLCASSVGLSYNEQFFGPGTRLTVL.

CDR3 sequence (DNA): TGTGCCAGCAGTTTTAACGCGAGGACTGAAGCTTTCTTT. Protein sequence: CASSFNARTEAFF. This sequence joins TRBV12-3 or TRBV12-4 and TRBJ1-1; D is unclear. This CDR3 is built from 13 residues. V lost 3 bases and J 5 bases, leaving 10 bases between the germline ends.

The chain links TRBV28 to TRBJ1-2, with D uncertain. V shed 2 bases and J shed 4 bases, with 14 bases lying between them. The germline V gene has CDR1 MDHEN and CDR2 SYDVKM. This CDR3 contains 15 residues. The CDR3 coding sequence is TGTGCCAGCAGTTTAGGGTCCCGCGTTCTCTATGGCTACACCTTC. Amino acid sequence: CASSLGSRVLYGYTF.

This rearrangement joins TRBV18 to TRBJ2-7; a possible D gene is TRBD2 (5 bases). The CDR3 contains 14 residues. Germline assignment: CDR1 KGHSH and CDR2 LQKENI. V was pared by 2 bases and J by 1 base, with 9 bases between. The CDR3 sequence: CASSPSRGSYEQYF. The CDR3 DNA reads TGTGCCAGCTCACCAAGCCGGGGATCCTACGAGCAGTACTTC. Drawing the rest from reference TRBV18 and TRBJ2-7, the complete variable domain is NAGVMQNPRHLVRRRGQEARLRCSPMKGHSHVYWYRQLPEEGLKFMVYLQKENIIDESGMPKERFSAEFPKEGPSILRIQQVVRGDSAAYFCASSPSRGSYEQYFGPGTRLTVT.

J is TRBJ2-1 and V is TRBV28, with 7 positions matching TRBD1. Germline V gene data show CDR1 as MDHEN and CDR2 as SYDVKM. The CDR3 sequence is 14 residues long. Unmatched junction bases numbered 6, after V lost 4 bases and J lost 6 bases. CDR3 residues: CASSSTYRGNEQFF. The CDR3 DNA sequence: TGTGCCAGCAGTTCCACATACAGGGGCAATGAGCAGTTCTTC.

The rearrangement uses TRBV5-1 and TRBJ2-5, with D unclear. V lost 3 bases, J lost 4 bases, and 10 bases lay in between. CDR3 length: 13 residues. Germline CDR1 SGHRS, CDR2 YFSETQ. This CDR3 is CASSWLARETQYF. CDR3 sequence (DNA): TGCGCCAGCAGCTGGTTGGCGAGAGAGACCCAGTACTTC.